This T cell receptor beta chain comes out of a study of T cell repertoires in cytomegalovirus infection. With 4 bases removed from V and 2 bases from J, the gap between germline ends came to 6 bases. Germline V lookup: CDR1 SQVTM, CDR2 ANQGSEA. The CDR3 consists of 12 residues. TCRdb analysed the reads with MiXCR anew, one entry per CDR3 protein. The sample yields a few hundred thousand distinct CDR3 sequences, approximately 18% seen once. The rearrangement uses TRBV29-1 and TRBJ2-1, with D tentatively TRBD2 (5 bases). The TCR comes from a human donor in good health (CMV status not recorded). Some clones in this sample may be carry-over from other donors' samples. Sample: PBMCs. Written as DNA, the CDR3 is TGCAGCGTTGCGAGGGCCTACAATGAGCAGTTCTTC. Translating gives CSVARAYNEQFF.